This T cell receptor beta chain was observed in a study of cytomegalovirus exposure and HLA in healthy donors. The wider study: As an earlier analysis found, roughly 170 million T cells yielded approximately 110 million unique TCR beta sequences. An early release of data contained about 85 million unique TCRs, which came from HLA-typed donors.

In germline, CDR1 is MGHDK, CDR2 SYGVNS. V was trimmed by 3 bases and J by 4 bases, leaving 12 bases between them. The CDR3 is made up of 14 amino acids. Vbeta (60) and Jbeta (13) primers were used in the PCR. TCRdb keeps only in-frame clones here, not all; method: immunoSEQ multiplex PCR. Seen here are 100,000 to 150,000 clones, more than 65% observed once, and the top ten hold around 2%. This TCR was recovered from a man younger than 35 in good health and CMV-seronegative. The chain recombines TRBV25-1 with TRBJ1-2; possibly TRBD1 for D (6 bases). The sample taken for sequencing was PBMCs. Written as DNA, the CDR3 is TGTGCCAGCAGTGACAGGACAGTCGGCTATGGCTACACCTTC. This gives the protein CASSDRTVGYGYTF.